Below, 29 T cell receptor beta chains from the same sample are listed, as sequenced in a study of blood T cells in healthy people across ages. Then a second PCR, running roughly 7 to 11 cycles, was carried out with a sample-barcoded 5' primer and a J-beta primer mix. TCRdb re-derived calls from the 5' RACE reads in MiXCR, one entry per CDR3 protein. The data contain about 1.4 million distinct CDR3 sequences, approximately 63% of them singletons. The material sequenced was blood. The origin of the receptors is a man aged 18 to 30 in good health.

The rearrangement links TRBV24-1 to TRBJ2-1; D ambiguous. The CDR3 contains 16 residues. Germline CDR1 is KGHDR and CDR2 is SFDVKD. Trimming pared 3 bases from V and 0 bases from J, leaving 11 bases between. CDR3 sequence: CATSDVDRSSYNEQFF. The CDR3 bases are TGTGCCACCAGTGATGTAGACCGGAGCTCCTACAATGAGCAGTTCTTC.

This rearrangement joins TRBV20-1 to TRBJ1-1, with D possibly being TRBD1 (6 bases). The germline V and J ends were trimmed by 0 bases and 0 bases, with 17 bases remaining between them. The CDR3 length is 17 residues. Germline CDR1 and CDR2: DFQATT and SNEGSKA (reference sequence). The CDR3 sequence is CSARDRTAPRVNTEAFF. The CDR3 DNA reads as TGCAGTGCTAGAGATCGGACAGCTCCGAGGGTGAACACTGAAGCTTTCTTT.

The CDR3 loop reads CASSLGQGGTLWGYTF. The CDR3, as DNA: TGTGCCAGCAGCCTGGGACAGGGAGGTACCCTATGGGGCTACACCTTC. The V gene is TRBV12-3 or TRBV12-4, the J gene TRBJ1-2, with 9 bases matching TRBD1. The CDR3 spans 16 residues. The V gene end was trimmed by 6 bases and the J gene end by 8 bases; junction bases not matched to a gene: 16.

The chain uses TRBV7-2 and TRBJ2-3, with 7 bases lining up with TRBD2. Losses at the gene ends were 4 bases for V and 2 bases for J; bases not matched to a gene: 9. The CDR3 contains 16 residues. CDR1 and CDR2 (germline): SGHTA, FQGNSA. CDR3 in amino acids: CASSWEGGSPTDTQYF. In DNA, the CDR3 is TGTGCCAGCAGCTGGGAGGGAGGCTCCCCCACAGATACGCAGTATTTT.

V is TRBV4-3 and J is TRBJ2-3; D is unclear. The CDR3 consists of 15 residues. The germline V gene encodes CDR1 LGHNA and CDR2 YSLEER. The V end lost 0 bases, the J end lost 4 bases, and 11 bases lay between the germline ends. The DNA of the CDR3 is TGCGCCAGCAGCCAAGATGGGCGCGTAGCAGATACGCAGTATTTT. Translating gives CASSQDGRVADTQYF.

This clonotype was seen only a few times. The chain combines TRBV12-3 or TRBV12-4 with TRBJ2-7; no firm D call. This CDR3 contains 15 residues. Trimming shortened V by 1 base and J by 4 bases, and 14 bases separated the two germline ends. CDR3 bases: TGTGCCAGCAGTTTAGGTCCCAGCGTCGATTACGAGCAGTACTTC. It translates to CASSLGPSVDYEQYF.

This chain connects TRBV5-1 to TRBJ1-1; 9 nucleotides match TRBD1. The CDR3 totals 15 residues. The V and J ends lost 4 bases and 3 bases, in that order; junction bases with no gene match: 7. Germline-derived CDR1 and CDR2 are SGHRS and YFSETQ. CDR3 sequence (DNA): TGCGCCAGCAGCGACAGGGGGGACAGGGACACTGAAGCTTTCTTT. Its translation is CASSDRGDRDTEAFF.

This clonotype has just a few counts. The J gene is TRBJ2-1, the V gene TRBV29-1; a possible D gene is TRBD1 (5 bases). This CDR3 has 17 residues. CDR1 is SQVTM, CDR2 ANQGSEA, per germline. V dropped 0 bases and J dropped 8 bases, with 23 bases sitting between them. CDR3 region: CSVEDPQTTGSFDEQFF. CDR3 nucleotides: TGCAGCGTTGAAGATCCCCAAACTACAGGTTCTTTTGATGAGCAGTTCTTC.

This clonotype was picked up many times. This chain uses TRBV2 with TRBJ2-5; D is unresolved. Between the trimmed V and J ends, which lost 6 bases and 4 bases, there was a span of 6 bases. CDR3 size: 11 residues. CDR1 and CDR2 (germline): SNHLY, FYNNEI. The CDR3 nucleotides are TGTGCCAGCAGCGCCCTAGAGACCCAGTACTTC. This encodes CASSALETQYF.

The V and J genes are TRBV5-1 and TRBJ1-5, with TRBD1 matching over 7 bases. CDR1 and CDR2 from the germline V gene are SGHRS and YFSETQ. The CDR3 contains 15 residues. V lost 0 bases and J lost 7; bases outside the gene matches: 7. The CDR3 spells CASSLDRDRGQPQHF. CDR3 coding DNA: TGCGCCAGCAGCTTGGACCGGGACAGAGGACAGCCCCAGCATTTT.

This chain uses TRBV29-1 with TRBJ2-1; a possible D gene is TRBD1 (6 bases). V gave up 7 bases and J gave up 10 bases, with 11 bases separating them. The CDR3 has 10 residues. CDR1 and CDR2 from the germline V gene are SQVTM and ANQGSEA. In nucleotides, the CDR3 is TGCAGCGCGAACAGGGACGAGCAGTTCTTC. The encoded protein is CSANRDEQFF.

The chain links TRBV7-9 to TRBJ2-5; unclear D gene. Germline V gene lookup returns CDR1 SEHNR and CDR2 FQNEAQ (reference sequence). V was clipped by 1 base and J by 5 bases, with 14 bases between them. CDR3 size: 15 residues. The CDR3 DNA sequence: TGTGCCAGCAGCTTAGGTCCTACAGCAGGCGAGACCCAGTACTTC. Its translation is CASSLGPTAGETQYF.

CDR3 bases: TGTGCCAGCCGTAAGACAGGGGGGTACGAGCAGTACTTC. Translated: CASRKTGGYEQYF. The chain recombines TRBV25-1 with TRBJ2-4; 9 nucleotides align to TRBD1. The J call may be mistaken, given a closer DNA end match to TRBJ2-7. The V gene's germline CDR1 is MGHDK and CDR2 SYGVNS. This CDR3 is built from 13 residues.

The chain combines TRBV7-2 with TRBJ2-4; either TRBD1 or TRBD2 may fit D (5 bases each). This CDR3 contains 12 residues. V was cut by 5 bases and J by 8 bases, with 10 bases left in between. Germline V CDR1 and CDR2: SGHTA, FQGNSA. The CDR3 reads CASSARDDIQYF. The CDR3 DNA is TGTGCCAGCAGCGCCCGGGACGACATTCAGTACTTC. The full variable domain, completed using reference TRBV7-2 and TRBJ2-4, is GAGVSQSPSNKVTEKGKDVELRCDPISGHTALYWYRQSLGQGLEFLIYFQGNSAPDKSGLPSDRFSAERTGGSVSTLTIQRTQQEDSAVYLCASSARDDIQYFGAGTRLSVL.

Comment on this clonotype: At one end the junction does not follow the germline gene, possibly because of a read error. The genes are TRBV6-5 and TRBJ2-1, with 10 bases matching TRBD2. The J call may be in error: the DNA end matches TRBJ2-7 better. The CDR3 is 15 residues long. CDR1 is MNHEY, CDR2 SVGAGI, per germline. This CDR3 reads CARRNQRGGYNEQYF. DNA for the CDR3: TGTGCCCGCAGAAACCAGCGGGGGGGATACAATGAGCAGTACTTC.

This clonotype has only a few counts. The chain carries TRBV20-1 and TRBJ2-7, with 12 bases aligning to TRBD2. J gave up 6 bases and V 3 bases, and 9 bases lay outside the gene matches. Germline assignment: CDR1 DFQATT and CDR2 SNEGSKA (reference sequence). The CDR3 totals 15 residues. CDR3 loop: CSASETVTSGSEQYF. In nucleotides, the CDR3 is TGCAGTGCTAGTGAAACCGTGACTAGCGGGAGCGAGCAGTACTTC.

V and J are TRBV7-8 and TRBJ1-2, with 7 bases lining up with TRBD1. The CDR3 runs 16 residues. V lost 4 bases and J lost 2; bases outside the gene matches: 10. The germline gives CDR1 SGHVS, CDR2 FQNEAQ. CDR3 loop: CASSYRKGAANYGYTF. The CDR3 DNA reads as TGTGCCAGCAGCTACAGAAAGGGGGCAGCGAACTATGGCTACACCTTC.

This chain uses TRBV2 with TRBJ2-7; 11 positions agree with TRBD2. CDR3 length: 14 residues. CDR1 and CDR2 from the germline V gene are SNHLY and FYNNEI. The V gene end was trimmed by 10 bases and the J gene end by 4 bases; junction bases not matched to a gene: 9. The CDR3 loop reads CATHRGLADYEQYF. In DNA form, the CDR3 reads TGTGCCACCCATAGGGGACTAGCGGATTACGAGCAGTACTTC.

The gene calls are TRBV20-1 and TRBJ2-1; D might be TRBD1 (6 bases). The end of the DNA fits TRBJ2-7 better, so the J call may be wrong. Germline assignment: CDR1 DFQATT and CDR2 SNEGSKA (reference sequence). CDR3 length: 16 amino acids. CDR3 protein: CSAREVGTSSYNEQYF. DNA for the CDR3: TGCAGTGCTAGAGAAGTAGGGACAAGCTCCTACAATGAGCAGTACTTC.

The chain uses TRBV12-3 or TRBV12-4 and TRBJ1-4, with D unresolved. The V gene lost 8 bases and the J gene lost 5 bases, with 12 bases spanning the gap. The CDR3 runs to 13 residues. The DNA of the CDR3 is TGTGCCAGCTGTCGCGCCTCCAATGAAAAACTGTTTTTT. Translating gives CASCRASNEKLFF.

The V gene is TRBV4-1, the J gene TRBJ1-2; TRBD1 matches 9 bases. The V gene end was trimmed by 4 bases and the J gene end by 8 bases; junction bases not matched to a gene: 11. The CDR3 has 15 amino acids. Germline loops: CDR1 MGHRA, CDR2 YSYEKL. CDR3 in amino acids: CASSPGQGAVEGYTF. The DNA of the CDR3 is TGCGCCAGCAGCCCGGGACAGGGTGCCGTGGAAGGCTACACCTTC.

J is TRBJ1-1 and V is TRBV6-1; 7 bases agree with TRBD1. This CDR3 has 14 amino acids. Germline V gene sequence: CDR1 MNHNS, CDR2 SASEGT. V lost 6 bases to trimming and J lost 0 bases; unmatched junction nucleotides: 4. The CDR3 region is CASRTGSVNTEAFF. The CDR3 nucleotides are TGTGCCAGCAGGACAGGGTCGGTGAACACTGAAGCTTTCTTT.

The table lists this clonotype with a few counts. The chain joins TRBV21-1 to TRBJ2-7; the table assigns TRBD2, which was not confirmed against the DNA. TRBV21-1 is flagged as a pseudogene. The CDR3 runs to 17 residues. CDR3: CASSKEKTEDSSYEQYF. The CDR3 DNA follows: TGTGCCAGCAGCAAAGAGAAGACGGAGGATAGCTCCTACGAGCAGTACTTC.

The V and J genes are TRBV20-1 and TRBJ2-7; 9 bases align to TRBD2. Trimming removed 3 bases from V and 4 bases from J; junction bases left unmatched: 4. The CDR3 totals 13 residues. Germline assignment: CDR1 DFQATT and CDR2 SNEGSKA (reference sequence). The chain's CDR3 is CSASLAGRYEQYF. The CDR3 DNA reads as TGCAGTGCTAGTCTAGCGGGGAGGTACGAGCAGTACTTC.

V gene TRBV12-3 or TRBV12-4 combines with J gene TRBJ2-7; TRBD1 aligns across 12 bases. CDR3 length: 15 amino acids. V was pared by 6 bases and J by 4 bases, with 7 bases of the junction left unmatched. CDR3 nucleotide sequence: TGTGCCAGCAGCCACGGGACAGGGGGCGGATACGAGCAGTACTTC. It specifies CASSHGTGGGYEQYF.

This clonotype came up a few times. The CDR3 DNA is TGTGCCAGCAGCTTCGGGCGGAATACCCTTAGGGATACGCAGTATTTT. It codes for CASSFGRNTLRDTQYF. The chain joins TRBV11-2 to TRBJ2-3; D call uncertain. Trimming left V 3 bases short and J 6 bases short, with 19 bases between. Germline V gene lookup returns CDR1 SGHAT and CDR2 FQNNGV. This CDR3 is built from 16 residues.

This clonotype was seen a handful of times. The chain joins TRBV20-1 to TRBJ1-6; a possible D gene is TRBD1 (5 bases). Germline V lookup: CDR1 DFQATT, CDR2 SNEGSKA (reference sequence). V was pared by 1 base and J by 7 bases, with 14 bases between. This CDR3 has 15 residues. The CDR3 loop is CSARGDQGANSPLHF. The CDR3 DNA sequence: TGCAGTGCTAGAGGTGATCAGGGAGCAAATTCACCCCTCCACTTT.

The J gene is TRBJ2-7, the V gene TRBV28; 7 bases agree with TRBD2. Trimming cost V 3 bases and J 0 bases; bases outside gene matches: 8. The CDR3 consists of 16 residues. Germline CDR1 and CDR2: MDHEN and SYDVKM. The CDR3 nucleotides read TGTGCCAGCAGTTTTAGGGACTACTACGCCTCCTACGAGCAGTACTTC. This sequence encodes CASSFRDYYASYEQYF.

The J gene is TRBJ1-5, the V gene TRBV12-3 or TRBV12-4; D remains ambiguous. This CDR3 region has 12 residues. V was trimmed by 3 bases and J by 5 bases, leaving 5 bases between them. CDR3 bases: TGTGCCAGCAGTTTTTTTGATCAGCCCCAGCATTTT. Protein: CASSFFDQPQHF.